The 26 T cell receptor beta chains in this list originate from one sample, sequenced in a study of blood T cell repertoires in COVID-19. Profiling relied on immunoSEQ multiplex PCR, and the TCRdb table lists in-frame clones only, not all of them. There are 100,000 to 150,000 clones in the sample; roughly four fifths occur only once, and approximately 18% lies in the top ten. The sequenced material came from peripheral blood. The source of these receptors is a man aged 25-45 years with COVID-19, enrolled during active disease.

The chain recombines TRBV30 with TRBJ2-7; D unresolved. The CDR3 runs to 14 residues. V lost 4 bases and J 0 bases, leaving 13 bases between the germline ends. Germline CDR1 and CDR2: GTSNPN and SVGIG (reference sequence). The CDR3 spells CAWTLSFDSYEQYF. The CDR3 DNA is TGTGCCTGGACTCTCAGTTTCGACTCCTACGAGCAGTACTTC.

The chain carries TRBV6-2 or TRBV6-3 and TRBJ2-5; no clear D. This CDR3 is 14 amino acids long. Looked up from germline, CDR1 is MNHEY and CDR2 is SVGEGT. V gave up 4 bases and J gave up 4 bases, with 13 bases separating them. The CDR3 DNA sequence: TGTGCCAGCAGTTTGAGCTCCGTTAGAGAGACCCAGTACTTC. Protein: CASSLSSVRETQYF.

On this clone: Additional DNA sequences in this sample encode the identical CDR3. V usage is TRBV6-5 and J usage is TRBJ1-2; D not certain. The V gene's germline CDR1 is MNHEY and CDR2 SVGAGI. V gave up 0 bases and J gave up 4 bases, with 6 bases separating them. The CDR3 spans 13 residues. CDR3 loop: CASSYSRLYGYTF. The CDR3 DNA sequence: TGTGCCAGCAGTTACTCTAGACTCTATGGCTACACCTTC.

The chain couples TRBV3-1 (or the pseudogene TRBV3-2) to TRBJ1-2; 7 bases match TRBD1. J was trimmed by 2 bases and V by 1 base; bases with no gene match: 7. This CDR3 spans 16 amino acids. Germline V gene lookup returns CDR1 LGHDT and CDR2 YNNKEL (reference sequence). Here the CDR3 reads CASSQAHPTGNYGYTF. The DNA of the CDR3 is TGTGCCAGCAGCCAAGCCCACCCGACAGGGAACTATGGCTACACCTTC.

With regard to this clone: Distinct nucleotide sequences in the sample also encode this CDR3. This rearrangement joins TRBV28 to TRBJ1-5; tentatively, D is TRBD1 (5 bases). Germline CDR1 is MDHEN and CDR2 is SYDVKM. The length of the CDR3 is 14 residues. V was pared by 0 bases and J by 4 bases, with 7 bases between. This CDR3 reads CASSLWGGNQPQHF. The CDR3 DNA reads as TGTGCCAGCAGTTTATGGGGGGGGAATCAGCCCCAGCATTTT.

Concerning this clone itself: At the DNA level, this CDR3 is encoded by other sequences in the same sample as well. The gene calls are TRBV27 and TRBJ1-1, with D perhaps TRBD1 (5 bases). Looked up from germline, CDR1 is MNHEY and CDR2 is SMNVEV (reference sequence). The CDR3 runs to 13 residues. Trimming cost V 8 bases and J 1 base, with 11 bases left between them. The CDR3 protein is CASSLGGNTEAFF. CDR3 DNA: TGTGCCAGCTCCTTGGGGGGGAACACTGAAGCTTTCTTT.

A single count supports this clone. V gene TRBV5-4 combines with J gene TRBJ2-1; D may be TRBD2 (6 bases). The germline V gene encodes CDR1 SGHNT and CDR2 YYREEE (reference sequence). CDR3 length equals 15 residues. Trimming shortened V by 0 bases and J by 6 bases, and 13 bases separated the two germline ends. The CDR3 loop reads CASSLVGASANEQFF. CDR3 bases: TGTGCCAGCAGCTTGGTAGGGGCTAGCGCCAATGAGCAGTTCTTC.

In this sample, this clone turned up a few times. The rearrangement uses TRBV12-5 and TRBJ1-1, with D perhaps TRBD1 (5 bases). The germline V gene has CDR1 LGHNT and CDR2 FRNRAP. This CDR3 has 14 residues. Trimming shortened V by 1 base and J by 2 bases, and 8 bases separated the two germline ends. CDR3 bases: TGTGCTAGTGGTTTGGGCAGGGATAACACTGAAGCTTTCTTT. Translating it yields CASGLGRDNTEAFF.

The rearrangement links TRBV7-2 to TRBJ1-1; 7 bases are shared with TRBD1. CDR3 length equals 17 residues. Germline V CDR1 and CDR2: SGHTA, FQGNSA. Losses at the gene ends were 1 base for V and 4 bases for J; bases not matched to a gene: 12. The DNA for the CDR3 is TGTGCCAGCAGCTTAGAGCGGACAGGACCACGAGGCACTGAAGCTTTCTTT. Encoded protein: CASSLERTGPRGTEAFF.

The chain recombines TRBV6-5 with TRBJ1-1; D unresolved. Germline CDR1 MNHEY, CDR2 SVGAGI. V lost 0 bases, J lost 4 bases, and 9 bases lay in between. This CDR3 has 14 residues. Written as DNA, the CDR3 is TGTGCCAGCAGTTACTCCCGGGAGATCACTGAAGCTTTCTTT. It codes for CASSYSREITEAFF.

Remarks on this clone: The same CDR3 also results from other DNA sequences found in this sample. The gene calls are TRBV11-2 and TRBJ1-2; D is uncertain. The CDR3 is 14 residues long. The germline V gene has CDR1 SGHAT and CDR2 FQNNGV. The V and J ends lost 1 base and 2 bases respectively, with 8 bases between them. The CDR3 bases are TGTGCCAGCAGCTTAGGGACGGGGAACTATGGCTACACCTTC. Encoded protein: CASSLGTGNYGYTF.

The rearrangement joins TRBV7-3 to TRBJ2-3; 8 nucleotides agree with TRBD1. V trimming: 5 bases; J trimming: 3 bases; junction bases outside the gene matches: 7. The germline CDR1 and CDR2 sequences are SGHTA and FQGTGA. The CDR3 loop spans 15 amino acids. Here the CDR3 DNA reads TGTGCCAGCAGCCTGGGACAGGCGGGTACAGATACGCAGTATTTT. This codes for CASSLGQAGTDTQYF.

This clone was detected once. The chain is built from TRBV27 and TRBJ2-7; 13 nucleotides line up with TRBD2. There are 16 residues in the CDR3. Germline V gives CDR1 MNHEY, CDR2 SMNVEV (reference sequence). Trimming at V came to 5 bases and at J to 3 bases, leaving 7 bases not matched to a gene. As DNA, the CDR3 is TGTGCCAGCAGTGTGGGGGGACTAGCGGGAATCTACGAGCAGTACTTC. It specifies CASSVGGLAGIYEQYF.

The rearrangement uses TRBV7-8 and TRBJ2-1, with 13 bases fitting TRBD2. Germline CDR1 and CDR2: SGHVS and FQNEAQ. This CDR3 has 15 residues. The V segment lost 3 bases and the J segment 8 bases; nucleotides outside the gene matches: 4. The CDR3 nucleotides are TGTGCCAGCAGCTTGGGGACTAGCGGGGTCCATGAGCAGTTCTTC. Amino acid sequence: CASSLGTSGVHEQFF. The variable domain in full, with the rest retrieved from reference TRBV7-8 and TRBJ2-1, is GAGVSQSPRYKVAKRGQDVALRCDPISGHVSLFWYQQALGQGPEFLTYFQNEAQLDKSGLPSDRFFAERPEGSVSTLKIQRTQQEDSAVYLCASSLGTSGVHEQFFGPGTRLTVL.

The gene calls are TRBV6-6 and TRBJ2-1, with D perhaps matching TRBD2 (6 bases). V lost 0 bases, J lost 3 bases, and 12 bases lay in between. The CDR3 consists of 16 residues. Germline values: CDR1 MNHNY, CDR2 SVGAGI (reference sequence). The CDR3 DNA reads as TGTGCCAGCAGTTACTCTCGGGAGCCTCTCTACAATGAGCAGTTCTTC. It encodes CASSYSREPLYNEQFF.

The chain combines TRBV6-5 with TRBJ2-5; a weak D match, TRBD2 (5 bases). CDR3 length: 15 residues. V was trimmed by 0 bases and J by 4 bases, leaving 12 bases between them. CDR1 and CDR2 (germline): MNHEY, SVGAGI. The CDR3 region has the DNA TGTGCCAGCAGTTACTCTGCCGGGGTTGGAGAGACCCAGTACTTC. Translated: CASSYSAGVGETQYF.

In this sample, this clone turned up once. The chain recombines TRBV9 with TRBJ2-1; 8 nucleotides agree with TRBD1. V trimming: 4 bases; J trimming: 9 bases; junction bases outside the gene matches: 12. This CDR3 is built from 15 residues. Germline-derived CDR1 and CDR2 are SGDLS and YYNGEE. The DNA for the CDR3 is TGTGCCAGCAGCCTCCGGACAGGGAGGAGTGCTGAGCAGTTCTTC. Translation gives CASSLRTGRSAEQFF.

The chain employs TRBV10-3 and TRBJ2-3, with 9 bases matching TRBD2. V shed 4 bases and J 2 bases; nucleotides not matched to a gene: 7. The germline V gene has CDR1 ENHRY and CDR2 SYGVKD. This CDR3 is 16 amino acids long. The CDR3 protein is CAISGGLAKITDTQYF. CDR3 nucleotide sequence: TGTGCCATCAGTGGGGGACTAGCTAAAATCACAGATACGCAGTATTTT.

The genes are TRBV2 and TRBJ2-7, with 7 bases lining up with TRBD2. CDR1 SNHLY and CDR2 FYNNEI come from the germline V gene. CDR3 length: 17 amino acids. V dropped 4 bases and J dropped 5; count of bases not matched to a gene: 17. In DNA form, the CDR3 reads TGTGCCAGCAGTGGAACCCCTACGTGGGAGGGCCTCCACGAGCAGTACTTC. It is translated as CASSGTPTWEGLHEQYF. The whole variable domain, filled in from reference TRBV2 and TRBJ2-7, reads EPEVTQTPSHQVTQMGQEVILRCVPISNHLYFYWYRQILGQKVEFLVSFYNNEISEKSEIFDDQFSVERPDGSNFTLKIRSTKLEDSAMYFCASSGTPTWEGLHEQYFGPGTRLTVT.

The V gene is TRBV3-1 (or the pseudogene TRBV3-2), the J gene TRBJ1-4, with a weak D call TRBD1 (6 bases). Germline V gene lookup returns CDR1 LGHDT and CDR2 YNNKEL (reference sequence). The CDR3 covers 15 residues. V lost 4 bases and J 7 bases, leaving 16 bases between the germline ends. The CDR3 DNA reads as TGTGCCAGCAGCCCCTCCCAGGGAGGGGGTGAAAAACTGTTTTTT. Translated: CASSPSQGGGEKLFF.

The chain links TRBV29-1 to TRBJ1-4, with 7 bases matching TRBD1. There are 13 residues in the CDR3. The V gene's germline CDR1 is SQVTM and CDR2 ANQGSEA. V shed 8 bases and J 5 bases; nucleotides not matched to a gene: 8. The DNA of the CDR3 is TGCAGCCCTTGGAGACAGGGAAATGAAAAACTGTTTTTT. Protein: CSPWRQGNEKLFF. Full variable domain (remainder filled in from reference TRBV29-1 and TRBJ1-4): SAVISQKPSRDICQRGTSLTIQCQVDSQVTMMFWYRQQPGQSLTLIATANQGSEATYESGFVIDKFPISRPNLTFSTLTVSNMSPEDSSIYLCSPWRQGNEKLFFGSGTQLSVL.

The chain uses TRBV7-2 and TRBJ1-3, with TRBD1 matching over 7 bases. Germline CDR1 reads SGHTA; CDR2 reads FQGNSA. The length of the CDR3 is 15 residues. J was trimmed by 3 bases and V by 2 bases; bases with no gene match: 4. CDR3 coding DNA: TGTGCCAGCAGCTTACAGGGGGGAGGTGGAAACACCATATATTTT. Translating it yields CASSLQGGGGNTIYF.

This clone was found once. The chain employs TRBV4-1 and TRBJ2-7, with D perhaps TRBD2 (6 bases). The CDR3 length is 16 residues. V was trimmed by 3 bases and J by 0 bases, leaving 15 bases between them. Germline CDR1 MGHRA, CDR2 YSYEKL. The CDR3 reads CASSQLGSPLSYEQYF. As DNA, the CDR3 is TGCGCCAGCAGCCAGCTCGGGAGTCCCCTCTCCTACGAGCAGTACTTC.

V and J are TRBV30 and TRBJ1-2; D unclear. The CDR3 loop spans 13 amino acids. Per germline, CDR1 GTSNPN and CDR2 SVGIG (reference sequence). The V and J ends lost 5 bases and 4 bases respectively, with 14 bases between them. The CDR3 is CAWGLGNTYGYTF. CDR3 bases: TGTGCCTGGGGCCTCGGGAATACCTATGGCTACACCTTC. Based on the CDR3 plus reference TRBV30 and TRBJ1-2, the full variable domain is SQTIHQWPATLVQPVGSPLSLECTVEGTSNPNLYWYRQAAGRGLQLLFYSVGIGQISSEVPQNLSASRPQDRQFILSSKKLLLSDSGFYLCAWGLGNTYGYTFGSGTRLTVV.

This chain uses TRBV10-3 with TRBJ1-1; D is unresolved. The germline V gene encodes CDR1 ENHRY and CDR2 SYGVKD. Trimming cost V 3 bases and J 1 base, with 9 bases left between them. The CDR3 runs 14 residues. The CDR3 nucleotides read TGTGCCATCAGTGATTCTATTACGAACACTGAAGCTTTCTTT. As protein: CAISDSITNTEAFF.

This clone was picked up a small number of times. The J gene is TRBJ2-1, the V gene TRBV5-1; TRBD2 matches 9 bases. The CDR3 has 15 amino acids. Germline CDR1 SGHRS, CDR2 YFSETQ. The trim removed 1 base at V and 9 bases at J, leaving 8 bases unmatched. CDR3 loop: CASSLSEREASEQFF. The DNA of the CDR3 is TGCGCCAGCAGCTTGTCGGAGCGGGAGGCTTCTGAGCAGTTCTTC. Together with reference TRBV5-1 and TRBJ2-1, the CDR3 gives the full variable domain: KAGVTQTPRYLIKTRGQQVTLSCSPISGHRSVSWYQQTPGQGLQFLFEYFSETQRNKGNFPGRFSGRQFSNSRSEMNVSTLELGDSALYLCASSLSEREASEQFFGPGTRLTVL.